This entry describes one T cell receptor beta chain. The antigen is not known. This sample stems from a study of T-cell memory formation after mild COVID-19. Germline CDR1 reads SQVTM; CDR2 reads ANQGSEA. This CDR3 has 14 amino acids. V was cut by 6 bases and J by 5 bases, with 18 bases left in between. Study results and limitations: Memory from before infection featured some responding clones, which suggests cross-reactive memory joined.

TCRdb recomputed calls from the 5' RACE reads with MiXCR, one row per CDR3 protein. The top ten hold around 9% of the sample, which has fewer than 450,000 distinct CDR3 sequences, roughly a quarter seen once. The chain combines TRBV29-1 with TRBJ2-3; TRBD1 or TRBD2 may be the D gene (6 bases each). The clonotype was recovered from an adult woman who had mild COVID-19 (a few samples of this study predate the infection). Cell type and time point are not known. Sequencing used PBMCs or a T cell subset sorted from them (not recorded which). The CDR3: CSVYRDTGGDTQYF. The CDR3 DNA follows: TGCAGCGTGTACAGGGACACCGGGGGAGATACGCAGTATTTT.